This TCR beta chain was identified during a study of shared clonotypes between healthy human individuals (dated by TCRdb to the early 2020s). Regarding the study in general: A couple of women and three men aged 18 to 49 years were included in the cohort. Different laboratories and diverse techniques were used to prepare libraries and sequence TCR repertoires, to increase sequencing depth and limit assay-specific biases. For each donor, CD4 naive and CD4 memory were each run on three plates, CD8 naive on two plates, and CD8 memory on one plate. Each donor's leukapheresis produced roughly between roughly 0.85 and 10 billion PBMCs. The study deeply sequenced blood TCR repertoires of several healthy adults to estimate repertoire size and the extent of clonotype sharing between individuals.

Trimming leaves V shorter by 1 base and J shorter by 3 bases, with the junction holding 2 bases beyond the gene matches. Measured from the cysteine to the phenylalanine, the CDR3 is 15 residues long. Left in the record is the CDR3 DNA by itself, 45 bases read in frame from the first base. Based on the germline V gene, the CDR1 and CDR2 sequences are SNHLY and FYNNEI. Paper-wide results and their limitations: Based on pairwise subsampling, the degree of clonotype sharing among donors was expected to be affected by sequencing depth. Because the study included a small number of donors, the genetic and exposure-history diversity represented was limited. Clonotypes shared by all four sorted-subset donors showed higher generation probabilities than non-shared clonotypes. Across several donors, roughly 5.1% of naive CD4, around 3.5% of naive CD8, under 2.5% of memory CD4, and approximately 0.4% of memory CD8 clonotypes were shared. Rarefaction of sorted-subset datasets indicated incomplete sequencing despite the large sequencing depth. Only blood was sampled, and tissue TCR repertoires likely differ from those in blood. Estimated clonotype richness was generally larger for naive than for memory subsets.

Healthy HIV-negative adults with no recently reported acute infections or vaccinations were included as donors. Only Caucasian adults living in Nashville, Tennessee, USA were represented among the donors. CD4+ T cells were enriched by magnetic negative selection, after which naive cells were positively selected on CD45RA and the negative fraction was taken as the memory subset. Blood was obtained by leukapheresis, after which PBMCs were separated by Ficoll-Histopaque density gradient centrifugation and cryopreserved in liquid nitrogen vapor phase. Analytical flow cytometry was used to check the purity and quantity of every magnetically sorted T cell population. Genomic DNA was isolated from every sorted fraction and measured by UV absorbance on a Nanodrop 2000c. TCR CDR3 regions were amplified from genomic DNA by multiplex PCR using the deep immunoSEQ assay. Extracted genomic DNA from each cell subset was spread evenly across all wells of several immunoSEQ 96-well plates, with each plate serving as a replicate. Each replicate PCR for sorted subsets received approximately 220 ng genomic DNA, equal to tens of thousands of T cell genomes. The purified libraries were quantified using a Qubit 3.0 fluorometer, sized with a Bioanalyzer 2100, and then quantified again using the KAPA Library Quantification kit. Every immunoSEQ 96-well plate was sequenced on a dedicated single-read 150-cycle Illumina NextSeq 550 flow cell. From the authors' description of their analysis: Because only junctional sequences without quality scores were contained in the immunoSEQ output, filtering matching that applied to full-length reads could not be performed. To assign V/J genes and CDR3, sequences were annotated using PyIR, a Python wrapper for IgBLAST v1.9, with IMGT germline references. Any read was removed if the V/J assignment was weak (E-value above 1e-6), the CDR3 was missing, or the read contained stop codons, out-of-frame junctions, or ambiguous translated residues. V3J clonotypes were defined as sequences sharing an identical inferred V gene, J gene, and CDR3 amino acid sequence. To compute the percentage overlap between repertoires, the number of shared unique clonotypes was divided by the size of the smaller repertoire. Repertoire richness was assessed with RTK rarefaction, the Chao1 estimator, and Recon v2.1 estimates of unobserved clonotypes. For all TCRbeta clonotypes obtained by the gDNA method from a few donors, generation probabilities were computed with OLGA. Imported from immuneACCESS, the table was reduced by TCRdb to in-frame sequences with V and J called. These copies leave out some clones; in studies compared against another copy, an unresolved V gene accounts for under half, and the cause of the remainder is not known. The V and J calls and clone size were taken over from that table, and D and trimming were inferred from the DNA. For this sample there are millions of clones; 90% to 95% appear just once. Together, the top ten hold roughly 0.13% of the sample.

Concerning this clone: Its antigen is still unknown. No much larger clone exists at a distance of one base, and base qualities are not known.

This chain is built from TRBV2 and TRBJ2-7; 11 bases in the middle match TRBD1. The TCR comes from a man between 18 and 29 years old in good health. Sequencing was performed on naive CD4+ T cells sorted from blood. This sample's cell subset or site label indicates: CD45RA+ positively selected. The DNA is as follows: TGTGCCAGCAGTGAAGGGGGGACAGGGGGCTACGAGCAGTACTTC. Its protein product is CASSEGGTGGYEQYF.